A single sample is the source of the 7 T cell receptor beta chains below, sequenced in a study of T cell changes during pregnancy in multiple sclerosis. Here immunoSEQ multiplex PCR was the method, and the copy in TCRdb shows in-frame clones only, minus some. The sample includes about 70,000 clones, around 90% of them seen just once. Source: CD4+ T cells from peripheral blood mononuclear cells, taken after pregnancy. Receptors were obtained from a female donor with multiple sclerosis, enrolled in a pregnancy study.

This chain connects TRBV15 to TRBJ1-6; tentatively, D is TRBD1 (6 bases). The germline V gene has CDR1 LNHNV and CDR2 YYDKDF (reference sequence). The CDR3 has 15 residues. The V end was cut by 5 bases, the J end by 8 bases, with 16 bases between. CDR3 DNA sequence: TGTGCCACCAGCGTTTCACAGGGCAGGGATTCACCCCTCCACTTT. Translating gives CATSVSQGRDSPLHF.

The J gene is TRBJ2-2, the V gene TRBV18; D gene ambiguous. The CDR3 loop spans 13 amino acids. The V end lost 3 bases, the J end lost 5 bases, and 7 bases lay between the germline ends. Germline loops: CDR1 KGHSH, CDR2 LQKENI. CDR3 sequence (DNA): TGTGCCAGCTCACCCCCAGAAACCGGGGAGCTGTTTTTT. Encoded protein: CASSPPETGELFF.

This chain joins TRBV6-6 and TRBJ1-5, with a possible D match to TRBD1 (5 bases). Per germline, CDR1 MNHNY and CDR2 SVGAGI (reference sequence). CDR3 length: 16 amino acids. The V gene lost 2 bases and the J gene lost 4 bases, with 15 bases spanning the gap. Here the CDR3 reads CASSYGVGGQNQPQHF. CDR3 DNA: TGTGCCAGCAGTTACGGGGTGGGGGGTCAGAATCAGCCCCAGCATTTT.

This chain joins TRBV5-4 and TRBJ1-4, with 10 bases identical to TRBD1. CDR3 length: 15 amino acids. J gave up 7 bases and V 3 bases, and 6 bases lay outside the gene matches. CDR1 is SGHNT and CDR2 is YYREEE in the germline V gene (reference sequence). The DNA for the CDR3 is TGTGCCAGCAGCTGGGACAGGGGTATCGGTGAAAAACTGTTTTTT. It yields the protein CASSWDRGIGEKLFF.

The DNA for the CDR3 is TGCGCCAGCAGCTTCCGGACTAGTAGCGGCACAGATACGCAGTATTTT. Translated: CASSFRTSSGTDTQYF. The V call is TRBV5-1, the J call TRBJ2-3; 7 bases align to TRBD2. Germline CDR1 SGHRS, CDR2 YFSETQ. The V and J ends lost 2 bases and 1 base, in that order; junction bases with no gene match: 7. The CDR3 consists of 16 residues.

J is TRBJ2-5 and V is TRBV7-2; 9 nucleotides agree with TRBD1. V gave up 5 bases and J gave up 9 bases; unmatched junction bases: 4. CDR1 is SGHTA and CDR2 is FQGNSA in the germline V gene. The CDR3 length is 12 residues. CDR3 coding DNA: TGTGCCAGCAGCCTCGGGACAGGGCCCCAGTACTTC. Translated, it gives CASSLGTGPQYF.

This sequence joins TRBV29-1 and TRBJ2-7, with 8 nucleotides matching TRBD2. From germline, CDR1 is SQVTM and CDR2 ANQGSEA. The trim removed 6 bases at V and 13 bases at J, leaving 11 bases unmatched. This CDR3 has 11 amino acids. CDR3 nucleotides: TGCAGCGTCAAGGAGGGTAGCGGGGTCTACTTC. As protein: CSVKEGSGVYF.